These 13 T cell receptor beta chains originate from one sample sequenced in a study of PD-1 blockade in classical Hodgkin lymphoma. Time point reported: cycle 4 day 1 (C4D1), after more than five weeks of nivolumab. Each of the patients experienced relapse following autologous stem cell transplantation, and their brentuximab vedotin exposure differed. The study purified CD4+ T cells from thawed PBMCs using magnetic negative selection. The table came from immunoSEQ multiplex PCR; TCRdb's copy has only in-frame clones and leaves some out. The table records 15,000 to 20,000 clones, less than 90% of them present only once. Sequencing was performed on CD4+ T cells from blood, taken before the fourth cycle of nivolumab. The receptors here all came from a human donor with classical Hodgkin lymphoma.

The CDR3 DNA sequence: TGCGCCAGCAGCCAAGAGGGAGGCAGTCCGGGGGGCTACACCTTC. As protein: CASSQEGGSPGGYTF. The chain carries TRBV4-1 and TRBJ1-2, with D unresolved. Germline V gives CDR1 MGHRA, CDR2 YSYEKL. The CDR3 has 15 amino acids. The V end was cut by 0 bases, the J end by 8 bases, with 16 bases between.

The J gene is TRBJ1-3, the V gene TRBV5-1; D unresolved. The CDR3 extends over 13 amino acids. Trimming shortened V by 3 bases and J by 4 bases, and 8 bases separated the two germline ends. CDR1 and CDR2 (germline): SGHRS, YFSETQ. As DNA, the CDR3 is TGCGCCAGCAGCTATGCCTCGGGAAACACCATATATTTT. Its protein is CASSYASGNTIYF.

This chain connects TRBV6-5 to TRBJ1-3, with D tentatively TRBD1 (5 bases). Trimming stripped 2 bases from V and 3 bases from J, with 11 bases between. This CDR3 region has 15 residues. Germline CDR1 and CDR2: MNHEY and SVGAGI. The CDR3 sequence is CASSYTYDSGNTIYF. For the CDR3, the DNA is TGTGCCAGCAGTTACACTTATGACAGTGGAAACACCATATATTTT.

The rearrangement links TRBV5-4 to TRBJ2-6, with a tentative D call TRBD1 (6 bases). Trimming left V 1 base short and J 1 base short, with 12 bases between. CDR1 and CDR2 from the germline V gene are SGHNT and YYREEE (reference sequence). The CDR3 consists of 17 residues. The CDR3, as DNA: TGTGCCAGCAGCTTGAGGGGGTACTTTTCTGGGGCCAACGTCCTGACTTTC. Translation gives CASSLRGYFSGANVLTF. Full variable domain (remainder filled in from reference TRBV5-4 and TRBJ2-6): ETGVTQSPTHLIKTRGQQVTLRCSSQSGHNTVSWYQQALGQGPQFIFQYYREEENGRGNFPPRFSGLQFPNYSSELNVNALELDDSALYLCASSLRGYFSGANVLTFGAGSRLTVL.

This chain connects TRBV7-9 to TRBJ2-3; 11 bases match TRBD2. V lost 2 bases, J lost 4 bases, and 14 bases stayed unmatched. The CDR3 has 19 residues. The V gene's germline CDR1 is SEHNR and CDR2 FQNEAQ (reference sequence). The CDR3 bases are TGTGCCAGCAGCTTAAGTCTAGCGGGAGGAGGAGCCTCCCCAGATACGCAGTATTTT. The encoded protein is CASSLSLAGGGASPDTQYF.

The chain combines TRBV5-1 with TRBJ1-2; D not certain. V gave up 4 bases and J gave up 6 bases, with 19 bases separating them. This CDR3 has 15 residues. Germline V gene lookup returns CDR1 SGHRS and CDR2 YFSETQ. Written as DNA, the CDR3 is TGCGCCAGCAGCCCGACGTCTTGGGGTAGTAATGGCTACACCTTC. This codes for CASSPTSWGSNGYTF.

The chain recombines TRBV7-8 with TRBJ1-5; D is possibly TRBD1 (6 bases). This CDR3 is 16 amino acids long. Germline V gene lookup returns CDR1 SGHVS and CDR2 FQNEAQ. The V end was cut by 5 bases, the J end by 0 bases, with 14 bases between. CDR3 residues: CASSPGGLNSNQPQHF. The CDR3 DNA reads TGTGCCAGCAGCCCCGGGGGCCTTAATAGCAATCAGCCCCAGCATTTT.

This clone was counted a few times. This sequence joins TRBV29-1 and TRBJ2-1, with no clear D. The germline V gene has CDR1 SQVTM and CDR2 ANQGSEA. Trimming left V 4 bases short and J 7 bases short, with 8 bases between. This CDR3 contains 11 residues. The CDR3 DNA reads as TGCAGCGTTGGGTGGGGAAATGAGCAGTTCTTC. It specifies CSVGWGNEQFF.

This clone occurred once. The chain links TRBV6-5 to TRBJ2-5; TRBD1 matches 7 bases. Germline assignment: CDR1 MNHEY and CDR2 SVGAGI. Trimming at V came to 1 base and at J to 2 bases, leaving 4 bases not matched to a gene. This CDR3 comprises 15 residues. The DNA of the CDR3 is TGTGCCAGCAGTTACTTCATGGGACAGCAAGAGACCCAGTACTTC. Translated, it gives CASSYFMGQQETQYF.

This clone was recorded once. CDR3 protein: CASSPRAGVTDTQYF. DNA of the CDR3: TGTGCCAGCAGCCCAAGGGCAGGGGTCACAGATACGCAGTATTTT. This sequence joins TRBV7-9 and TRBJ2-3; TRBD1 is a possible D gene (6 bases). Trimming pared 5 bases from V and 2 bases from J, leaving 14 bases between. Germline V lookup: CDR1 SEHNR, CDR2 FQNEAQ (reference sequence). This CDR3 has 15 amino acids.

The rearrangement uses TRBV10-3 and TRBJ1-3, with TRBD1 as a possible D gene (6 bases). CDR1 and CDR2 (germline): ENHRY, SYGVKD. The CDR3 has 17 residues. V was pared by 2 bases and J by 4 bases, with 18 bases between. CDR3 region: CAISEDKGPTGGNTIYF. CDR3 DNA sequence: TGTGCCATCAGTGAGGATAAAGGGCCGACAGGCGGAAACACCATATATTTT.

The chain is built from TRBV6-1 and TRBJ1-4; possibly TRBD1 for D (5 bases). CDR3 length: 13 residues. Germline lookup yields CDR1 MNHNS and CDR2 SASEGT. V shed 5 bases and J shed 5 bases, with 9 bases lying between them. CDR3 residues: CASSIRDNEKLFF. The CDR3 DNA follows: TGTGCCAGCAGTATCCGGGACAATGAAAAACTGTTTTTT.

The chain couples TRBV6-1 to TRBJ1-5, with 8 bases matching TRBD1. With 4 bases clipped from V and 4 bases from J, the junction kept 6 bases outside the gene matches. Germline CDR1 MNHNS, CDR2 SASEGT. The length of the CDR3 is 15 residues. The CDR3 protein is CASSVSTGANQPQHF. CDR3 bases: TGTGCCAGCAGTGTTTCGACAGGGGCGAATCAGCCCCAGCATTTT.